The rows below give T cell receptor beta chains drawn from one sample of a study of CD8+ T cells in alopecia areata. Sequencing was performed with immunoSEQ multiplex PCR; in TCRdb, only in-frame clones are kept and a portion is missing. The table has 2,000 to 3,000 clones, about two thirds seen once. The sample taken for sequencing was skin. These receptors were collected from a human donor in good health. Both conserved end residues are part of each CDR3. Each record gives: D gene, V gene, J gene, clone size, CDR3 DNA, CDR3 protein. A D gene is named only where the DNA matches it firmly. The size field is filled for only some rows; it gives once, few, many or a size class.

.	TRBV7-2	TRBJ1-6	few	TGTGCCAGCAGCTTAATCACCGGGGGAGACAAACCCCTCCACTTT	CASSLITGGDKPLHF
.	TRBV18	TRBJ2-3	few	TGTGCCAGCTCCCAGTACGGGACTAGCACAGATACGCAGTATTTT	CASSQYGTSTDTQYF
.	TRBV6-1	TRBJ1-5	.	TGTGCCAGCAGTGAAGAAGCGGGGGTACAGCCCCAGCATTTT	CASSEEAGVQPQHF
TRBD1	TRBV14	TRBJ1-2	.	TGTGCCAGCAGCCAGGCCGGGACAGGGTACTATGGCTACACCTTC	CASSQAGTGYYGYTF
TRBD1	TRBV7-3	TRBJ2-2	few	TGTGCCAGCAGCTCGTCGACAGGGGGCACCGGGGAGCTGTTTTTT	CASSSSTGGTGELFF
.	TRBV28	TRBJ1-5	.	TGTGCCAGCAGGCCGAGCTTTAGCAATCAGCCCCAGCATTTT	CASRPSFSNQPQHF
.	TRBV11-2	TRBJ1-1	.	TGTGCCAGCAGCTCAGTGATGACTTTCTTT	CASSSVMTFF
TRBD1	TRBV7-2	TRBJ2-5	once	TGTGCCAGCAGCTTAGCCGCAGGGGGCTTGGAGACCCAGTACTTC	CASSLAAGGLETQYF
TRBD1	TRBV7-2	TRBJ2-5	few	TGTGCCAGCAGCTTAACCACCGGGACAGGGGGGGAGACCCAGTACTTC	CASSLTTGTGGETQYF
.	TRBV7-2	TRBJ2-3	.	TGTGCCAGCAGCTTGGGCCGGGGGATGGTCCCAGATACGCAGTATTTT	CASSLGRGMVPDTQYF
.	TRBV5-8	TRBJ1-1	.	TGTGCCAGCAGCTCTTTAGGGGGGAGGACTGAAGCTTTCTTT	CASSSLGGRTEAFF
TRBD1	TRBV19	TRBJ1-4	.	TGTGCCAGTAGTGATCCGGGACAGGGGAATGAAAAACTGTTTTTT	CASSDPGQGNEKLFF
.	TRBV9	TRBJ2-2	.	TGTGCCAGCAGCCCCCGCGCCACCGGGGAGCTGTTTTTT	CASSPRATGELFF
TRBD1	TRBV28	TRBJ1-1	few	TGTGCCAGCAGTTGGGGTCCAGGGGGGAACACTGAAGCTTTCTTT	CASSWGPGGNTEAFF
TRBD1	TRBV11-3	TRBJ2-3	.	TGTGCCAGCAGCCGAAAAGGACAGGGAACAGATACGCAGTATTTT	CASSRKGQGTDTQYF
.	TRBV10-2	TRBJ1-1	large	TGCGCCAGCAAATACGGGAACACTGAAGCTTTCTTT	CASKYGNTEAFF
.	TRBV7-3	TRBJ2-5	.	TGTGCCAGCAGCCTGACCACGACAGGACGAGATCCCCAGTACTTC	CASSLTTTGRDPQYF
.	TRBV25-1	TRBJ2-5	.	TGTGCCAGCAGTGTAGACAGGTCCAGCCAAGAGACCCAGTACTTC	CASSVDRSSQETQYF
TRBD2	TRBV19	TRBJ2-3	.	TGTGCCAGTAGTATGCGGCTAGCGGGGGGACCGCTACGCACAGATACGCAGTATTTT	CASSMRLAGGPLRTDTQYF
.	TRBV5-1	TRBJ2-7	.	TGCGCCAGCAGCAGGGACGGGAACTACGAGCAGTACTTC	CASSRDGNYEQYF
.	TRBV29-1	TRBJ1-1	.	TGCAGCGTATCGACAGGAAGCACTGAAGCTTTCTTT	CSVSTGSTEAFF
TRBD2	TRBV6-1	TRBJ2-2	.	TGTGCCAGCAGTGGACTAGCGCCAGGGGAGCTGTTTTTT	CASSGLAPGELFF
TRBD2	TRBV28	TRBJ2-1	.	TGTGCCAGCGGGCCCCTCAGCGGGGTCTACAATGAGCAGTTCTTC	CASGPLSGVYNEQFF
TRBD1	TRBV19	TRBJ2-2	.	TGTGCCAGTAGACCCTACTACGGGACAGGGGGAGGATCCGGGGAGCTGTTTTTT	CASRPYYGTGGGSGELFF
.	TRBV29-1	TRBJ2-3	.	TGCAGCGTTGAAATATTTAGTCCCAGCTTAGCACCCTCTAGCACAGATACGCAGTATTTT	CSVEIFSPSLAPSSTDTQYF
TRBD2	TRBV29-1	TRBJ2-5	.	TGCAGCATGGGACTAGCGGGGGGGCAGGAGACCCAGTACTTC	CSMGLAGGQETQYF
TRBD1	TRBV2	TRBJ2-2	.	TGTGCCAGCAGGGCACAGGGGGCGCGCACCGGGGAGCTGTTTTTT	CASRAQGARTGELFF
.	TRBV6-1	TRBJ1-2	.	TGTGCCGTAGGGGTCAACTATGGCTACACCTTC	CAVGVNYGYTF
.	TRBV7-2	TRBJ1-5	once	TGTGCCAGCAGCTCCGGACAGCTTAATCAGCCCCAGCATTTT	CASSSGQLNQPQHF
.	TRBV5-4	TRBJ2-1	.	TGTGCCAGCAGCTCACCACAACGCTCCTACAATGAGCAGTTCTTC	CASSSPQRSYNEQFF
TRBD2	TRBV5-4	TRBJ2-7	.	TGTGCCAGCAGCTCCCGCGGGGGGACGTACGAGCAGTACTTC	CASSSRGGTYEQYF
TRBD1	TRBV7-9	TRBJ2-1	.	TGTGCCAGCAGCTCCTGGACAGGGGGACCACGCAATGAGCAGTTCTTC	CASSSWTGGPRNEQFF
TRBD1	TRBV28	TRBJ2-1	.	TGTGCCAGCAGTTTATCCCATACCCGGGGACAGGGGGTAAGCAATGAGCAGTTCTTC	CASSLSHTRGQGVSNEQFF
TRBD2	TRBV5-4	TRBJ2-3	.	TGTGCCAGCAGCTTCGGGGAGAGCGGGGGGACCACAGATACGCAGTATTTT	CASSFGESGGTTDTQYF
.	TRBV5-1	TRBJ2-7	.	TGCGCCAGCAGCTCGCCAGAGTCCACCTACGAGCAGTACTTC	CASSSPESTYEQYF